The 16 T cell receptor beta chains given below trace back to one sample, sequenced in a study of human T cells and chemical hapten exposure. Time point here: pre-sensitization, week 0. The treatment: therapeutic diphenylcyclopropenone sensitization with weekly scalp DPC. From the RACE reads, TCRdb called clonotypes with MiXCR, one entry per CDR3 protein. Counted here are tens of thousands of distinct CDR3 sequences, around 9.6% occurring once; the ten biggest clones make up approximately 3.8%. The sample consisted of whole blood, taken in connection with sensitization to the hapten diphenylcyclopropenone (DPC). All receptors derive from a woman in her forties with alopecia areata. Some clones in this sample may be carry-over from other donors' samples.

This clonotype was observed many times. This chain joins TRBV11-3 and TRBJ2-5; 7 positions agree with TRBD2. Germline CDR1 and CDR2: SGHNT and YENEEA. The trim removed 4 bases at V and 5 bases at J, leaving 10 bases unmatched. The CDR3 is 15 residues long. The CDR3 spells CASSSRRGGGETQYF. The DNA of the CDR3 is TGTGCCAGCAGCTCCCGACGCGGGGGAGGCGAGACCCAGTACTTC.

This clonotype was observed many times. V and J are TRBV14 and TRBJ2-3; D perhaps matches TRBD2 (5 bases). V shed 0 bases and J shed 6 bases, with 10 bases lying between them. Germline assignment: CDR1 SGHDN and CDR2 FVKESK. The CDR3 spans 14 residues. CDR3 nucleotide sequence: TGTGCCAGCAGCCAAGACGGGGTCCGCGATACGCAGTATTTT. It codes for CASSQDGVRDTQYF.

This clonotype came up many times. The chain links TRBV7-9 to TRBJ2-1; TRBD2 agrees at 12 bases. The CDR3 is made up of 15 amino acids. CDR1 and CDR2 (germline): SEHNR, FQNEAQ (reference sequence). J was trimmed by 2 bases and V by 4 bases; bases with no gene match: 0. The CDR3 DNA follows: TGTGCCAGCAGCTCTAGCGGGGGGGCCTACAATGAGCAGTTCTTC. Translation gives CASSSSGGAYNEQFF.

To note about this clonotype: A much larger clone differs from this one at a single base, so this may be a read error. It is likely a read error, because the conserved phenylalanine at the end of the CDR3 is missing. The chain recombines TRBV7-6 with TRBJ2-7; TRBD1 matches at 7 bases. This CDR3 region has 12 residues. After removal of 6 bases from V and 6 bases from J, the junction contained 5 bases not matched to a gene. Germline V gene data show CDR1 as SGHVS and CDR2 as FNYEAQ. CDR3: CASSTPGGEQYY. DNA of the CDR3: TGTGCCAGCAGTACTCCAGGGGGCGAGCAGTACTAC.

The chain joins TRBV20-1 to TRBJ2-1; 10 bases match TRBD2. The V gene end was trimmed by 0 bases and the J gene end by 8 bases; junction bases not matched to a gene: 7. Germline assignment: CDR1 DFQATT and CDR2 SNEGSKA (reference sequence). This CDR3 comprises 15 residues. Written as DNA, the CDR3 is TGCAGTGCTAGAGATTCGGAAGCGGGGGGGTATGAGCAGTTCTTC. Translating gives CSARDSEAGGYEQFF.

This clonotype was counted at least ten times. In DNA form, the CDR3 reads TGTGCCAGCAGTTTCGCCAGGCTGGGAGGCTACACCTTC. Amino acids: CASSFARLGGYTF. This chain connects TRBV12-3 or TRBV12-4 to TRBJ1-2; D is uncertain. Between the trimmed V and J ends, which lost 3 bases and 8 bases, there was a span of 13 bases. The CDR3 has 13 residues.

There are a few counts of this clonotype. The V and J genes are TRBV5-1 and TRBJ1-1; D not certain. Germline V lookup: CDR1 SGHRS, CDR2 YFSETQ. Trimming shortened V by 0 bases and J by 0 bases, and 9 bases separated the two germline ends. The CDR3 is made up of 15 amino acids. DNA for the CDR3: TGCGCCAGCAGCTTGGGAGACCGCCTGAACACTGAAGCTTTCTTT. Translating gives CASSLGDRLNTEAFF.

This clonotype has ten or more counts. The CDR3: CASSPAGDQPQHF. The CDR3 region has the DNA TGCGCCAGCAGCCCTGCAGGGGATCAGCCCCAGCATTTT. The chain has TRBV5-1 and TRBJ1-5; tentative D call: TRBD1 (6 bases). This CDR3 spans 13 amino acids. V lost 4 bases and J 5 bases, leaving 10 bases between the germline ends. Germline V gene data show CDR1 as SGHRS and CDR2 as YFSETQ.

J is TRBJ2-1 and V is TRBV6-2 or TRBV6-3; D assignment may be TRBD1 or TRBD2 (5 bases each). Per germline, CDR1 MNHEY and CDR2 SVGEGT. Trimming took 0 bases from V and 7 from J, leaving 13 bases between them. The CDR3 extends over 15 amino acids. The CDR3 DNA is TGTGCCAGCAGTTACTCGGGACGCCGGCCGAATGAGCAGTTCTTC. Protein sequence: CASSYSGRRPNEQFF.

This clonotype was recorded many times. CDR3 sequence: CSAWGLPLNTEAFF. The CDR3 coding sequence is TGCAGTGCTTGGGGCCTGCCCCTGAACACTGAAGCTTTCTTT. The genes are TRBV20-1 and TRBJ1-1; D possibly corresponds to TRBD1 (5 bases). There are 14 residues in the CDR3. Looked up from germline, CDR1 is DFQATT and CDR2 is SNEGSKA (reference sequence). V lost 5 bases and J lost 0, with 13 bases in between.

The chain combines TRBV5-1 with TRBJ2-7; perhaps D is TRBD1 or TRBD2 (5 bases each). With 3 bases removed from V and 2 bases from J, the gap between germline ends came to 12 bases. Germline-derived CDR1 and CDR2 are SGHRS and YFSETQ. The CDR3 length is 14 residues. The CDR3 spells CASSSRDAPYEQYF. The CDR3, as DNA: TGCGCCAGCAGCTCCAGGGACGCCCCCTACGAGCAGTACTTC.

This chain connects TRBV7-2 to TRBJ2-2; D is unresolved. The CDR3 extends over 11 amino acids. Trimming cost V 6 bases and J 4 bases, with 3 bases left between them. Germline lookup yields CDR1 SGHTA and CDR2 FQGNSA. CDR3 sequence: CASRLTGELFF. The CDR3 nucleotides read TGTGCCAGCAGGCTCACCGGGGAGCTGTTTTTT.

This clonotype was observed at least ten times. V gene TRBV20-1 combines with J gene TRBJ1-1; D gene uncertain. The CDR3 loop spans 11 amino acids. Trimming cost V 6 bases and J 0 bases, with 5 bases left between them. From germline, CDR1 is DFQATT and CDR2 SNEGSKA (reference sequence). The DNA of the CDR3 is TGCAGTGCCTTCTTGAACACTGAAGCTTTCTTT. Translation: CSAFLNTEAFF.

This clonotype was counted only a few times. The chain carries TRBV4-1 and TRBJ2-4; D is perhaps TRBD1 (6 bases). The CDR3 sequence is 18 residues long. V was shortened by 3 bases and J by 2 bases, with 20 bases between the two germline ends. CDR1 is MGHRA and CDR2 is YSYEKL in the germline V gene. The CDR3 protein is CASSQIVEQGIPKNIQYF. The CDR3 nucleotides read TGCGCCAGCAGCCAGATCGTCGAGCAGGGGATCCCCAAAAACATTCAGTACTTC.

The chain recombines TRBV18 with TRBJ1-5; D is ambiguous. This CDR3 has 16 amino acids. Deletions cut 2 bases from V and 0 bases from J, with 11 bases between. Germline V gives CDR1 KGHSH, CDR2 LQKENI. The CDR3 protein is CASSPAAAYSNQPQHF. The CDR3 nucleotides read TGTGCCAGCTCACCAGCGGCAGCTTATAGCAATCAGCCCCAGCATTTT.

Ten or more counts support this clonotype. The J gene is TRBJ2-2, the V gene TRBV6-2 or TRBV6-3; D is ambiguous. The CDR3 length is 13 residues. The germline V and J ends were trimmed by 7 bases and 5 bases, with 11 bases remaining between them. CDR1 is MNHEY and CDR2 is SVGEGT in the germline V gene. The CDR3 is CASIPRVTGELFF. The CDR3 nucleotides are TGTGCCAGCATCCCAAGAGTTACCGGGGAGCTGTTTTTT.